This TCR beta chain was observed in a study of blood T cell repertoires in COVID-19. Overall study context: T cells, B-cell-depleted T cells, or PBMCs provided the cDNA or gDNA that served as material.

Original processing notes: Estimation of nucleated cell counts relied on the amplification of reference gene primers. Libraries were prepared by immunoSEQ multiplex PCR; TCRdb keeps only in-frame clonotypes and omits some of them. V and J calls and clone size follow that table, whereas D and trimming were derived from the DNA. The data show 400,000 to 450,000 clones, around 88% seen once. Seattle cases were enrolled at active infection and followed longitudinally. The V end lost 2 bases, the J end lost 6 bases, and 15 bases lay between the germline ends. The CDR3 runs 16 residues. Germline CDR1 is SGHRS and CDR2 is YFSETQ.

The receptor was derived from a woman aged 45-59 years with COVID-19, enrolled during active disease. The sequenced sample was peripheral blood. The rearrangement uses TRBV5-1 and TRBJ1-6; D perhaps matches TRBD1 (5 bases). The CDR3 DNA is TGCGCCAGCAGCTTATGGGGCCCCGGGGGTAATTCACCCCTCCACTTT. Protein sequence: CASSLWGPGGNSPLHF.